The T cell receptor (beta chain) described here comes from a study of T cell repertoires in cytomegalovirus infection. Background on the study: It was the public TCR beta signatures that indicated both CMV infection and matching HLA type.

TCRdb itself ran the reads through MiXCR, one entry per CDR3 protein. The data contain around 180,000 distinct CDR3 sequences, 28% of them seen just once; the ten biggest clones take up approximately 30%. Study conclusions and caveats: In two of eight donors, the top clonotype was HLA-C-restricted CMV-specific.

Turning to this clonotype: Antigen unknown.

V was clipped by 5 bases and J by 8 bases, with 19 bases between them. CDR1 and CDR2 from the germline V gene are SGHVS and FQNEAQ. This CDR3 is 15 amino acids long. Sequencing was performed on PBMCs. This receptor was taken from a human donor in good health (CMV status not recorded). Some clones in this sample may be carry-over from other donors' samples. The J gene is TRBJ1-5, the V gene TRBV7-8; maybe TRBD1 (6 bases). CDR3 nucleotides: TGTGCCAGCAGCCCTGGCGGGGGGGCAAGGAAGCCCCAGCATTTT. This translates into CASSPGGGARKPQHF.